This T cell receptor beta chain came from a study of cytomegalovirus exposure and HLA in healthy donors. The study ran its PCR with 60 Vbeta and 13 Jbeta primers. Data came from immunoSEQ multiplex PCR; TCRdb stores just in-frame clones and leaves some out. The sample has tens of thousands of clones, approximately 80% seen once; the top ten hold 2.9%. Findings of the study overall: Many donors carried some public TCRs, although rarity characterized most TCR sequences. Later on, a genetic analysis was performed. It linked a missense variant in DCLRE1C with V- and J-gene trimming of TCR beta. CMV serostatus was the only immune exposure information that was available. Later analysis placed DRB1 highest and HLA-C lowest in TCR association rates, which differed by HLA locus.

V dropped 3 bases and J dropped 0 bases, with 10 bases sitting between them. This CDR3 is built from 15 residues. Germline values: CDR1 SGDLS, CDR2 YYNGEE. This clone was detected once. Its target is unknown. The source of this sequence is a woman aged 25 to 45 in good health and CMV-seronegative. The sequenced sample was PBMCs. The rearrangement uses TRBV9 and TRBJ1-5; D perhaps matches TRBD1 (6 bases). The CDR3 bases are TGTGCCAGCAGCGAGGGGGACATTAGCAATCAGCCCCAGCATTTT. Translated: CASSEGDISNQPQHF.